A selection of T cell receptor beta chains follows, all from one sample in a study of shared clonotypes between healthy human individuals. The assay was immunoSEQ multiplex PCR, and TCRdb's table has in-frame clones only and misses some. Of about 470,000 clones listed, around 79% are singletons. The sequencing input was PBMCs. Source of these receptors: a middle-aged woman in good health. Some clones in this sample may be carry-over from other donors' samples. Both conserved end residues are part of each CDR3. D genes are given only for firm matches. The size entry is marked missing in some rows and otherwise reads once, few, many or a size class.

d_gene	abundance	v_gene	j_gene	CDR3nt	CDR3aa
.	.	TRBV7-3	TRBJ1-5	TGTGCCAGCAGCACCCGGGTAAGAAGTAATTTT	CASSTRVRSNF
TRBD1	.	TRBV7-2	TRBJ1-1	TGTGCCAGCAGCTTTAGCACAGGGGGAAGCACTGAAGCTTTCTTT	CASSFSTGGSTEAFF
TRBD1	.	TRBV30	TRBJ2-5	TGTGCCTGGACGAATACAGGGGGCGCTTTGGAGACCCAGTACTTC	CAWTNTGGALETQYF
.	once	TRBV11-2	TRBJ2-5	TGTGCCAGCAGCTCATTATCAGCCATCCAAGAGACCCAGTACTTC	CASSSLSAIQETQYF
.	.	TRBV19	TRBJ2-2	TGTGCCAGTAGTATGGGGCCGAGCAACACCGGGGAGCTGTTTTTT	CASSMGPSNTGELFF
TRBD2	.	TRBV9	TRBJ2-2	TGTGCCAGCAGCGTAGGAGGAGCGGGAGTCACCGGGGAGCTGTTTTTT	CASSVGGAGVTGELFF
TRBD1	.	TRBV7-3	TRBJ2-1	TGTGCCAGCAGCTCCAGGGGGCTTTACAATGAGCAGTTCTTC	CASSSRGLYNEQFF
.	many	TRBV14	TRBJ2-1	TGTGCCAGCAGCCAAGATATCGGGAGAGGCCTCAATGAGCAGTTCTTC	CASSQDIGRGLNEQFF
TRBD2	.	TRBV28	TRBJ2-2	TGTGCCAGCAACCCGGGACTAGTAACCGGGGAGCTGTTTTTT	CASNPGLVTGELFF
.	.	TRBV27	TRBJ2-2	TGTGCCAGCAGTTTATCAGGGAACACCGGGGAGCTGTTTTTT	CASSLSGNTGELFF
.	.	TRBV10-3	TRBJ2-7	TGTGCCATCAGTGAGTCAGAAGGGGGAGGCAAGCAGTACTTC	CAISESEGGGKQYF
TRBD1	.	TRBV19	TRBJ1-1	TGTGCCAGTAGTCCCCGGGACAGTAGGAACACTGAAGCTTTCTTT	CASSPRDSRNTEAFF